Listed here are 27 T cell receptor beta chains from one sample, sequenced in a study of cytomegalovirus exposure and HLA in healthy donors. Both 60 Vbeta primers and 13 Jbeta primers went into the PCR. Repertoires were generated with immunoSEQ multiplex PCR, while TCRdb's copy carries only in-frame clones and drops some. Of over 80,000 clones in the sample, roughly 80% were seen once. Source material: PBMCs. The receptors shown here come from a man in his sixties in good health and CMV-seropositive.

CDR3 in DNA: TGTGCCAGCAGCTTTGTTTTGGGACAGAAGAACACCGGGGAGCTGTTTTTT. Encoded protein: CASSFVLGQKNTGELFF. This chain connects TRBV5-6 to TRBJ2-2; 7 bases fit TRBD1. CDR1 SGHDT and CDR2 YYEEEE come from the germline V gene. V shed 2 bases, J shed 1 base, and the junction held 8 bases outside the gene matches. This CDR3 has 17 residues.

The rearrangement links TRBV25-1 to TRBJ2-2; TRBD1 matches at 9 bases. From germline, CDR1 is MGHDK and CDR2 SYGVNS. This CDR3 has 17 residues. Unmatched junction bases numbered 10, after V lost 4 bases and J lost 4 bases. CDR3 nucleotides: TGTGCCAGCAGTGCGGAAACAGGGGGCATTGGCACCGGGGAGCTGTTTTTT. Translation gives CASSAETGGIGTGELFF. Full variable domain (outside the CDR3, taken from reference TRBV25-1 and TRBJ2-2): EADIYQTPRYLVIGTGKKITLECSQTMGHDKMYWYQQDPGMELHLIHYSYGVNSTEKGDLSSESTVSRIRTEHFPLTLESARPSHTSQYLCASSAETGGIGTGELFFGEGSRLTVL.

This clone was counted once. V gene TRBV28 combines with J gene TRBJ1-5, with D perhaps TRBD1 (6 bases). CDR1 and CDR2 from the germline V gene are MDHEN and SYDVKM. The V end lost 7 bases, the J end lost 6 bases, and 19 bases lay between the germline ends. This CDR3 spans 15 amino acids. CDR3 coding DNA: TGTGCCAGCACCACAACAGGGTTAGTAGGTCAGCCCCAGCATTTT. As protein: CASTTTGLVGQPQHF.

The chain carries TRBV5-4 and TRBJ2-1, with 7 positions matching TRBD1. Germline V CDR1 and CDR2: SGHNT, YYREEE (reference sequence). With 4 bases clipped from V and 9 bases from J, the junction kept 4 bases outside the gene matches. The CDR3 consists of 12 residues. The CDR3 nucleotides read TGTGCCAGCAGCCAACAGGGGTCTGAGCAGTTCTTC. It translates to CASSQQGSEQFF.

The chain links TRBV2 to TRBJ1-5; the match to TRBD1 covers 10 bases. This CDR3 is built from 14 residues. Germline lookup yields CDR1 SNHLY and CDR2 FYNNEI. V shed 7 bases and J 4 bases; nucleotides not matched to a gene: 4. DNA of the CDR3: TGTGCCAGCAACCAGGACAGGGGGAATCAGCCCCAGCATTTT. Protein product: CASNQDRGNQPQHF.

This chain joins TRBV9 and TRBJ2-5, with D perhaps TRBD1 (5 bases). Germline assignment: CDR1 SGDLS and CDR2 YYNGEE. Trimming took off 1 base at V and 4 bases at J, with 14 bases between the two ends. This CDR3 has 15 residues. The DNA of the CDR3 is TGTGCCAGCAGCGTAAAGGGGCAGGTCGTAGAGACCCAGTACTTC. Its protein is CASSVKGQVVETQYF.

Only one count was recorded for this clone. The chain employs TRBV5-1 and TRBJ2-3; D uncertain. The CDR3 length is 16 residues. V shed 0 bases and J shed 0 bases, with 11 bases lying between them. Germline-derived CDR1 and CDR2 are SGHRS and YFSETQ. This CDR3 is CASSLDSYSSTDTQYF. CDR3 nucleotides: TGCGCCAGCAGCTTGGACAGCTACTCTAGCACAGATACGCAGTATTTT.

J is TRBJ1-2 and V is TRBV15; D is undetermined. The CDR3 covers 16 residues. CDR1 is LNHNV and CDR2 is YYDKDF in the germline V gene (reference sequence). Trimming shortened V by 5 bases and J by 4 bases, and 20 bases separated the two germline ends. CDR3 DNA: TGTGCCACCAGCTCGAGAGGTCTCGGATTACCCTATGGCTACACCTTC. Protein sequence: CATSSRGLGLPYGYTF.

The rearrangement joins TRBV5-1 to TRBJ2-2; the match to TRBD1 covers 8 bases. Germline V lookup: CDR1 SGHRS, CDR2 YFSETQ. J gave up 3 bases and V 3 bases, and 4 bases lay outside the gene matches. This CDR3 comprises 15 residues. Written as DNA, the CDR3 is TGCGCCAGCAGCTATGGACAGGGTTACACCGGGGAGCTGTTTTTT. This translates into CASSYGQGYTGELFF.

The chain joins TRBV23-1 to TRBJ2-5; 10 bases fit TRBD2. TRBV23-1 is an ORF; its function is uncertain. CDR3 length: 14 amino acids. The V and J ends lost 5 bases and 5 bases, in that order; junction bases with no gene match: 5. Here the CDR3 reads CASSTSGDGETQYF. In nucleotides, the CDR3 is TGCGCCAGCAGTACTAGCGGGGATGGGGAGACCCAGTACTTC.

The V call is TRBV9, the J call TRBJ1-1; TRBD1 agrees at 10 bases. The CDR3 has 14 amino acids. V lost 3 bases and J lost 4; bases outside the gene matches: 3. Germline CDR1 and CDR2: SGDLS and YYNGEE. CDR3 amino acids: CASSEDRGATEAFF. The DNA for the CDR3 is TGTGCCAGCAGCGAGGACAGGGGGGCCACTGAAGCTTTCTTT.

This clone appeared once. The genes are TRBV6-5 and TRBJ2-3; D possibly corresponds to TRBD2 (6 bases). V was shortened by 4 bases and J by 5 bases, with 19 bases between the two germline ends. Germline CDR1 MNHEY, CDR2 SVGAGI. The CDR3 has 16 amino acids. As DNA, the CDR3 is TGTGCCAGCAGTTCGACTAGTTCCCCGCGACAAGATACGCAGTATTTT. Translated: CASSSTSSPRQDTQYF.

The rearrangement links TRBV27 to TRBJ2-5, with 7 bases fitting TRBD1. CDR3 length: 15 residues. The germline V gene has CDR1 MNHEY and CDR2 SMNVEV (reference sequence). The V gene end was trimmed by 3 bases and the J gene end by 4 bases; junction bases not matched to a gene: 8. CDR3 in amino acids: CASSFGAGGRETQYF. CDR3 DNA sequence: TGTGCCAGCAGTTTTGGAGCAGGGGGAAGAGAGACCCAGTACTTC.

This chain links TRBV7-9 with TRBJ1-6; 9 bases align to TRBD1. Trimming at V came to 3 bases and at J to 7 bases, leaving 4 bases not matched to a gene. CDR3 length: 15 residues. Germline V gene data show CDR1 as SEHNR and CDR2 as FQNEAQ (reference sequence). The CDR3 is CASSLGGQGNSPLHF. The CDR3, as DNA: TGTGCCAGCAGCTTGGGTGGACAGGGGAATTCACCCCTCCACTTT.

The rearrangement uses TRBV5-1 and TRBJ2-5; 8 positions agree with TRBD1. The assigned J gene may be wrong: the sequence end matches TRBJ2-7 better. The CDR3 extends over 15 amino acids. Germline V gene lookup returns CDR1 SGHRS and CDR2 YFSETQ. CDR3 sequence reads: CASSPQGGSSYEQYF. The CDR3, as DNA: TGCGCCAGCAGCCCACAGGGGGGTAGCTCCTACGAGCAGTACTTC.

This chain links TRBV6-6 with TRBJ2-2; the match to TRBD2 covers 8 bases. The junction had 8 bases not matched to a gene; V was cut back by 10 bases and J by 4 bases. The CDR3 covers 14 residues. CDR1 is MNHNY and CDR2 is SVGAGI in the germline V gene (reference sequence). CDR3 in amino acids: CATKGLAGTGELFF. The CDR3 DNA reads TGTGCCACCAAAGGACTAGCTGGCACCGGGGAGCTGTTTTTT.

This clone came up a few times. The CDR3 region is CASSPTGDYGYTF. CDR3 in DNA: TGTGCCAGCAGTCCGACAGGGGACTATGGCTACACCTTC. J is TRBJ1-2 and V is TRBV6-6; TRBD1 aligns across 8 bases. The length of the CDR3 is 13 residues. V dropped 5 bases and J dropped 3; count of bases not matched to a gene: 2. The V gene's germline CDR1 is MNHNY and CDR2 SVGAGI (reference sequence).

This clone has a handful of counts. The CDR3, as DNA: TGTGCCAGCAGCCAAGGGCGTACAGGCGACTACGAGCAGTACTTC. The encoded protein is CASSQGRTGDYEQYF. The genes are TRBV14 and TRBJ2-7, with a possible D match to TRBD1 (5 bases). CDR1 SGHDN and CDR2 FVKESK come from the germline V gene. Trimming cost V 1 base and J 3 bases, with 13 bases left between them. The CDR3 extends over 15 amino acids.

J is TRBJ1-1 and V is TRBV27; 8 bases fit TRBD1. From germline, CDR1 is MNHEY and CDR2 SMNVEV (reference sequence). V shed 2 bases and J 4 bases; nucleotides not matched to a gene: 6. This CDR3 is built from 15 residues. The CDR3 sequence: CASSLKWTGSTEAFF. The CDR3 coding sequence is TGTGCCAGCAGTTTAAAGTGGACAGGGAGCACTGAAGCTTTCTTT.

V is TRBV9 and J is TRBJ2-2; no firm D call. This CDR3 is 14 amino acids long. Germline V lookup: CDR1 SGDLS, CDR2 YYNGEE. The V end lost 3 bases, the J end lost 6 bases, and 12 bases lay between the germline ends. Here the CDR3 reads CASSGTLSAGELFF. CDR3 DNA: TGTGCCAGCAGCGGAACTTTAAGCGCCGGGGAGCTGTTTTTT.

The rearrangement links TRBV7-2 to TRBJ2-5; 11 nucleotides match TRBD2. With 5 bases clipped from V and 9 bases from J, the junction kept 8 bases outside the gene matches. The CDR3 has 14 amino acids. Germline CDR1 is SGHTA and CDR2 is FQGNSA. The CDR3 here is CASSHGLAGRAQYF. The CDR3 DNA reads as TGTGCCAGCAGCCATGGACTAGCGGGTCGGGCCCAGTACTTC. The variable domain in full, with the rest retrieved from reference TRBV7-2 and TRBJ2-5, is GAGVSQSPSNKVTEKGKDVELRCDPISGHTALYWYRQSLGQGLEFLIYFQGNSAPDKSGLPSDRFSAERTGGSVSTLTIQRTQQEDSAVYLCASSHGLAGRAQYFGPGTRLLVL.

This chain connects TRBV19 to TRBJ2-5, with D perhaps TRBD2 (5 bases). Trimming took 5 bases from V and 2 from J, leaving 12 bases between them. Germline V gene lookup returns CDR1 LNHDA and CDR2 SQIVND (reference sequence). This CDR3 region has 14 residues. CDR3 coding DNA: TGTGCCAGTAGTCCAAACGGGATGCAAGAGACCCAGTACTTC. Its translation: CASSPNGMQETQYF. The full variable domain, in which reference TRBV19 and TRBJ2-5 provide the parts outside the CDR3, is DGGITQSPKYLFRKEGQNVTLSCEQNLNHDAMYWYRQDPGQGLRLIYYSQIVNDFQKGDIAEGYSVSREKKESFPLTVTSAQKNPTAFYLCASSPNGMQETQYFGPGTRLLVL.

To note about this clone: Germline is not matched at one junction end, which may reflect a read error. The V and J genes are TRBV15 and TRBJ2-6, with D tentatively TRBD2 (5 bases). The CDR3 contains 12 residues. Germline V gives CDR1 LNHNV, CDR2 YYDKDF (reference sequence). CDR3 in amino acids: CATSRGVEEPSF. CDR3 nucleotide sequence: TGTGCCACCAGCAGAGGGGTGGAGGAGCCCAGTTTC.

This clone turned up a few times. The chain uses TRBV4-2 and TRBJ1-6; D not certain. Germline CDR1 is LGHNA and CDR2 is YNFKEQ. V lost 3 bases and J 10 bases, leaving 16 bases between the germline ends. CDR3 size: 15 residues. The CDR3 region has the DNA TGTGCCAGCAGCCAGAGTTATAGGGCGGGGTCACCCCTCCACTTT. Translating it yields CASSQSYRAGSPLHF.

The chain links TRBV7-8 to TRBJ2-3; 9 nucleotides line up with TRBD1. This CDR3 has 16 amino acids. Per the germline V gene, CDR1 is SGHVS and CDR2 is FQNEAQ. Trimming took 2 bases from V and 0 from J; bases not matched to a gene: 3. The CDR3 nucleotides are TGTGCCAGCAGCTTACGGGGGACAGGGAGCACAGATACGCAGTATTTT. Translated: CASSLRGTGSTDTQYF. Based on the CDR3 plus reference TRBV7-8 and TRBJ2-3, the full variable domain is GAGVSQSPRYKVAKRGQDVALRCDPISGHVSLFWYQQALGQGPEFLTYFQNEAQLDKSGLPSDRFFAERPEGSVSTLKIQRTQQEDSAVYLCASSLRGTGSTDTQYFGPGTRLTVL.

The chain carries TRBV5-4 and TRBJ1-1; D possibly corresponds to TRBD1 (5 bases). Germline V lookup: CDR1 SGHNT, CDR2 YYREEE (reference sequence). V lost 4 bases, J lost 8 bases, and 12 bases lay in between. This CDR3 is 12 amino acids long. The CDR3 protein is CASSDRGREAFF. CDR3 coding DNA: TGTGCCAGCAGCGACCGGGGGAGGGAAGCTTTCTTT.

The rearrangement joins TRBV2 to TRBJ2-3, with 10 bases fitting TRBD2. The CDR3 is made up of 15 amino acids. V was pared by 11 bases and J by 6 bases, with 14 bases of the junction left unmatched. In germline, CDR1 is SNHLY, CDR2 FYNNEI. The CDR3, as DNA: TGTGCCCCCAAAGGAAGCGGGGGGGCGGGGGATACGCAGTATTTT. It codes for CAPKGSGGAGDTQYF.